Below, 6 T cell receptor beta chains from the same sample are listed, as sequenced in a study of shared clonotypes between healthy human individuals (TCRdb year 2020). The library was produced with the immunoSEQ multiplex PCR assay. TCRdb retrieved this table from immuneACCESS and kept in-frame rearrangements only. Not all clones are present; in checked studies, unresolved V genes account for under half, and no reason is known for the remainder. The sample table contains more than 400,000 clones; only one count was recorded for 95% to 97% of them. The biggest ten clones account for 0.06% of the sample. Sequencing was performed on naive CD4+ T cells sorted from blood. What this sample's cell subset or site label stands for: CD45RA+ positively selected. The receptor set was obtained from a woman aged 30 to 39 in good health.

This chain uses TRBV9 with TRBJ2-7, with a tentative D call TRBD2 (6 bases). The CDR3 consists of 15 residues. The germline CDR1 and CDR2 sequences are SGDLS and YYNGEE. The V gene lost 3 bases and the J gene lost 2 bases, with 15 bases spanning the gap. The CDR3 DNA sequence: TGTGCCAGCAGCGGATTTTGCGGGAAAGCCTACGAGCAGTACTTC. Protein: CASSGFCGKAYEQYF.

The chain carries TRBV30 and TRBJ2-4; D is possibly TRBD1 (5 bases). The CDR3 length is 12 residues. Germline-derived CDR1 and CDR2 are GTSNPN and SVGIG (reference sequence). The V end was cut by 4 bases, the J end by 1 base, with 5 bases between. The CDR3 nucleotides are TGTGCCTGGACAGGGGCCAAAAACATTCAGTACTTC. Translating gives CAWTGAKNIQYF.

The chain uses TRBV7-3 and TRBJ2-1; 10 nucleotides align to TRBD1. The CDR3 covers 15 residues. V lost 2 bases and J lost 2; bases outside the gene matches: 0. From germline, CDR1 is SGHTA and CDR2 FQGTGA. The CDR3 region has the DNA TGTGCCAGCAGCTTAGGACAGGGGGCCTACAATGAGCAGTTCTTC. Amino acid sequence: CASSLGQGAYNEQFF.

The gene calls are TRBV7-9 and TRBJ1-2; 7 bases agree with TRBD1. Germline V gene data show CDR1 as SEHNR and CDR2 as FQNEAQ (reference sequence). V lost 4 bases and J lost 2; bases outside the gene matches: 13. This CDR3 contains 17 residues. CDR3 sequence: CASSSYSPDRSNYGYTF. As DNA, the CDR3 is TGTGCCAGCAGCTCCTACTCACCGGACAGGTCGAACTATGGCTACACCTTC.

The CDR3 here is CASSTGTAKETQYF. CDR3 DNA: TGTGCCAGCAGCACCGGGACGGCAAAAGAGACCCAGTACTTC. The rearrangement uses TRBV2 and TRBJ2-5; tentatively, D is TRBD1 or TRBD2 (5 bases each). The CDR3 covers 14 residues. The germline V gene has CDR1 SNHLY and CDR2 FYNNEI. V was clipped by 6 bases and J by 3 bases, with 14 bases between them.

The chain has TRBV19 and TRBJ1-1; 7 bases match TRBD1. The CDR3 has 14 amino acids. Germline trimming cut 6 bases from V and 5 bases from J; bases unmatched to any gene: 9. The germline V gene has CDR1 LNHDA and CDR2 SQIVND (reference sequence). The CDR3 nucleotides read TGTGCCAGTAGCAGCCGACAGGGTGAGACTGAAGCTTTCTTT. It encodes CASSSRQGETEAFF.